This TCR beta chain was documented in a study of cytomegalovirus exposure and HLA in healthy donors (dated by TCRdb to the late 2010s). About the study as a whole: According to an earlier analysis of 550 to 700 of the donors, some 180 million T cells yielded 117 million unique TCR beta sequences and roughly 280 Gb of sequence data. The study combined high-throughput TCR immunosequencing, statistical association of individual TCRs with disease status, and machine learning to predict cytomegalovirus infection status. Every repertoire in the discovery cohort had been generated on one and the same sequencing platform. Donor age, sex, ethnicity and CMV serostatus were compiled alongside the repertoire data. Typing coverage varied by locus: roughly 629-630 donors for A, B, C, DRB1 and DQB1; roughly 500 for DQA1; nearly 610 for DPA1; approximately 450 for DPB1. Class I and class II HLA loci were covered by the typing at four-digit resolution. The study was designed to test whether signatures of past pathogen exposure could be identified by cataloging public T cell receptors. Along with the roughly 670-subject first cohort, a separate validation cohort of around 120 different subjects was used. To decide whether each TCR beta V gene segment behaved as functional or pseudogenic, an earlier analysis of some 600 of the donors relied on high-throughput TCR beta sequencing. Among around 400 genotyped donors of the cohort, an average of around 240,000 unique TCR beta nucleotide sequences were sequenced per donor, around 20% of them non-productive. In a later genetic analysis, genome-wide SNP genotypes for about 65% of the roughly 700 donors were used, and that subset was treated as a discovery cohort. About 320 gigabases of sequencing data and approximately 85 million unique TCR sequences were included in an early release covering about 700 HLA-typed donors. The genetic ancestry cluster associated with self-reported Caucasian donors included over 80% of the roughly 410 genotyped donors. The study profiled the T cell repertoires of approximately 700 subjects by immunosequencing and related them to cytomegalovirus serostatus. To study patterns of TCR occurrence, a later analysis re-analyzed previously published TCR beta repertoires from 500 to 850 donors and added high-resolution HLA genotyping. The later analysis used no new phenotypic data to find candidate immune exposures, relying instead on TCR beta sequences and their occurrence across donors. Roughly 5 DR-DQ haplotypes were handled as single units for association and clustering, since linkage in the cohort was strong. Summary of the overall study and its limitations: Correlated functional status among segregating V segments might reflect linkage disequilibrium, but an unknown experimental factor could not be ruled out. The study listed approximately 160 TCR beta chains as associated with cytomegalovirus. A group of highly shared sequence variants was considered likely to be a technical artifact of the sequencing pipeline. Several of the top co-occurrence clusters appeared to be linked to parvovirus B19, influenza, CMV and Epstein-Barr virus, according to a later analysis. Most CMV-associated TCR beta chains appeared to be HLA-restricted in a later analysis, and the HLA associations seemed to be driven largely by CMV exposure. Compared with the approximately 670-donor mean, donors in an Asian-associated ancestry cluster had fewer N-insertions in productive TCRs, according to a later genetic analysis. A further reported finding was that TCR beta sequences accurately predicted the HLA-A and HLA-B alleles for most subjects in the first cohort. Because counts were too low, 15 to 20 rarely observed V segments, including chromosome 9 orphons, were excluded from the earlier analysis of 587 of the donors. A later analysis associated about 17,000 TCR beta sequences with specific HLA alleles at a false discovery rate of 0.05. Roughly uniform sequencing depth across donors was assumed in presence/absence analyses, although this assumption may not hold. The classifier was reported to diagnose cytomegalovirus status with high specificity and sensitivity in both the original cohort and the validation cohort. In a later analysis, TCR association rates were found to vary across HLA loci, with the most associated TCRs seen for DRB1 alleles and the fewest for HLA-C alleles. The authors suggested that the approach could potentially be extended to other disease states and immunological phenotypes. In this cohort, only TCR beta chains were sequenced, and detectable features were limited by the absence of alpha or paired-chain data. In a later analysis, HLA-associated TCR beta chains were found to be more clonally expanded and to have lower generation probabilities than equally common non-associated chains. V-gene and J-gene trimming of TCR beta chains was associated with a missense DCLRE1C variant in a later genetic analysis, and the association was replicated in an independent cohort. Three of the identified cytomegalovirus-associated TCR beta chains were confirmed in vitro to be specific for cytomegalovirus antigens. Most TCR sequences were seen in very few donors, while some public TCRs were found in many individuals. Because HLA typing was unavailable for some donors at each locus, only the typed subset was used in association tests. When HLA alleles, especially DR and DQ, strongly co-occurred, TCR associations were difficult to assign to individual alleles. An earlier analysis of around 540 of the donors showed that most TCR beta V segments appeared in productive rearrangements either about 87% or about 30% of the time, which broadly matched IMGT annotations. CMV serostatus was the only immune exposure information available for the cohort.

Receptors were amplified or captured by the immunoSEQ multiplex PCR assay. For the multiplex PCR, a mixture combining 60 forward primers for TCR Vbeta segments and 13 reverse primers for TCR Jbeta segments was used. A multiplex PCR assay on genomic DNA amplified the CDR3 region of rearranged TCR beta genes. The amplified TCR beta libraries were sequenced on the Illumina HiSeq System as 87-base-pair reads. The authors' pipeline ran thus. In a later analysis, tens of millions of unique TCR beta chains were counted across the roughly 610 repertoires, and around 10 million of these chains were shared by at least two donors. A nearest-neighbor algorithm error-corrected the raw reads and collapsed the reads into unique sequences, merging closely related sequences to remove PCR and sequencing errors. V, D and J gene segments were assigned by aligning CDR3 sequences to IMGT reference sequences. For a sequence to be retained, a match of at least six nucleotides to both a V gene segment and a J gene segment was required. Rearrangements were classified as productive when the CDR3 lacked stop codons and remained in frame with V and J, and all other rearrangements were classified as non-productive. CDR3 was defined according to IMGT convention as the region running from the second conserved V-encoded cysteine to the conserved J-encoded phenylalanine. The earlier analysis of about 610 of the donors excluded any sequence lacking an unambiguous match to a single V gene segment. An earlier analysis of almost 600 of the donors classified V segments as functional when productive rearrangements were above 56.7% and as segregating when the standard deviation between donors was above 5%. A statistical classification framework was developed to diagnose cytomegalovirus status using the catalog of TCR beta chain sequences. V and J gene assignment, in a later analysis, came from comparing TCR nucleotide sequences with IMGT/GENE-DB human TR gene sequences. In a later analysis, CDR3 sequences and most-parsimonious VDJ recombination scenarios were assigned using the TCRdist pipeline. A later analysis defined each TCR beta chain by its CDR3 amino acid sequence plus V-gene family, and excluded reads lacking a unique V-gene family. A later analysis removed several hundred highly shared, low-generation-probability nucleotide sequences to deal with suspected cross-contamination and a sequencing artifact. A later analysis calculated a clonal expansion index for each public chain from normalized within-repertoire ranks of inferred template counts. In a later analysis, generation probabilities were computed using a VDJ recombination model fitted to out-of-frame rearrangements, and the results were checked against IGoR. A later analysis scored TCR-TCR, TCR-HLA and TCR-CMV co-occurrence with hypergeometric tests, applying a repertoire-size bias correction to TCR pairs. In a later analysis, false discovery rates were estimated by permuting HLA or CMV assignments 20 times. In a later analysis, co-occurring TCRs were grouped using DBSCAN, and TCRdist sequence similarity was added for clustering within HLA-allele-positive subsets. Repertoires with fewer than 30,000 or more than 120,000 public chains were left out of co-occurrence clustering, as were a handful of repertoires with anomalous nucleotide sharing. As stored in TCRdb, this immuneACCESS dataset retains in-frame rearrangements with V and J assigned. A fraction of the clones does not appear; measured against another copy, unresolved V genes explain less than half of the discrepancy, and the remainder lacks a known reason. From that table come the V and J calls and clone size; the DNA was used to work out D and trimming. This sample has 120,000 or so clones in its table, and 75% to 80% of those were observed once. Jointly, the top ten make up about 6% of the sample.

The cohort comprised some 680 healthy bone marrow donors. At the time of sampling, all cohort members were nominally healthy, though unrecorded immune exposures were likely present. The donor was CMV seronegative and was included in the group of a few hundred seronegative cohort members. A peripheral blood sample was provided by each donor, and peripheral blood mononuclear cells were used for TCR beta sequencing. Genomic DNA was extracted from the blood cell samples with the Qiagen DNeasy Blood Extraction Kit. A note on this clone: Its antigen is still unknown. Base-call qualities are not available, and no considerably larger clone is one nucleotide away.

This receptor was taken from a woman aged 40 to 55 in good health and CMV-seronegative. The sample consisted of PBMCs.

In nucleotides, the sequence is TGTGCCAGCAGTTTATGGCAGGAAGGCGAGCAGTACTTC. Translation gives CASSLWQEGEQYF. The chain uses TRBV28 and TRBJ2-7, with the D segment identity uncertain. V and J are truncated by 0 bases and 6 bases respectively, leaving an intervening sequence of 9 bases. Taken from cysteine to phenylalanine, the CDR3 has 13 residues. Kept here is only the CDR3 DNA, which spans 39 bases and is read in frame from base 1. The germline V gene provides CDR1 MDHEN and CDR2 SYDVKM.